Shown below are 27 T cell receptor beta chains from a single sample sequenced in a study of blood T cell repertoires in COVID-19 (dated by TCRdb to 2019 to 2021). Library preparation employed the immunoSEQ multiplex PCR assay. In TCRdb, the immuneACCESS table is reduced to in-frame sequences with V and J assigned. These tables do not hold every clone; where another copy was compared, an unresolved V gene accounts for under half, and the others remain unexplained. The sample table lists over 85,000 clones, around nine tenths of them with a count of one. The ten largest clonotypes hold under 2% of the sample. The specimen sequenced was peripheral blood. These receptors were taken from a woman in her fifties or sixties with COVID-19, enrolled during active disease.

The chain is built from TRBV3-1 (or the pseudogene TRBV3-2) and TRBJ1-1, with D perhaps TRBD1 (5 bases). The CDR3 covers 14 residues. Germline V lookup: CDR1 LGHDT, CDR2 YNNKEL (reference sequence). Trimming took off 0 bases at V and 12 bases at J, with 17 bases between the two ends. The CDR3 region is CASSQESGGAWSFF. In nucleotides, the CDR3 is TGTGCCAGCAGCCAAGAAAGTGGAGGGGCCTGGTCTTTCTTT.

This chain joins TRBV27 and TRBJ1-1; D unresolved. CDR1 and CDR2 from the germline V gene are MNHEY and SMNVEV (reference sequence). This CDR3 is 13 amino acids long. V lost 2 bases and J lost 1, with 5 bases in between. CDR3 bases: TGTGCCAGCAGTTTAGGTAGGAACACTGAAGCTTTCTTT. Translated, it gives CASSLGRNTEAFF.

This clone came up once. This chain uses TRBV6-5 with TRBJ2-7, with TRBD1 matching over 9 bases. This CDR3 comprises 15 residues. Germline V gene lookup returns CDR1 MNHEY and CDR2 SVGAGI. V trimming: 6 bases; J trimming: 0 bases; junction bases outside the gene matches: 6. The CDR3 sequence is CASSSRDRVSYEQYF. DNA of the CDR3: TGTGCCAGCAGCAGTCGGGACAGGGTCTCCTACGAGCAGTACTTC.

In DNA, the CDR3 is TGTGCCAGCAGCTCTTCAGCAGGGGGCACAGGGGAGCTGTTTTTT. Its protein product is CASSSSAGGTGELFF. The rearrangement joins TRBV7-7 to TRBJ2-2; 8 bases match TRBD1. Per the germline V gene, CDR1 is SSHAT and CDR2 is FNYEAQ (reference sequence). This CDR3 has 15 residues. J was trimmed by 8 bases and V by 4 bases; bases with no gene match: 9.

This clone was counted only a few times. This CDR3 is also generated by other DNA sequences in the sample. The chain joins TRBV3-1 (or the pseudogene TRBV3-2) to TRBJ1-5; a possible D gene is TRBD1 (5 bases). Between the trimmed V and J ends, which lost 6 bases and 4 bases, there was a span of 13 bases. The CDR3 contains 14 residues. Germline V gene lookup returns CDR1 LGHDT and CDR2 YNNKEL (reference sequence). The CDR3 here is CASSPGLLNQPQHF. The CDR3 DNA sequence: TGTGCCAGCAGTCCGGGACTCCTTAATCAGCCCCAGCATTTT.

This chain joins TRBV28 and TRBJ1-1; the D is unclear. The CDR3 consists of 15 residues. Germline-derived CDR1 and CDR2 are MDHEN and SYDVKM. The V gene lost 6 bases and the J gene lost 6 bases, with 20 bases spanning the gap. In DNA form, the CDR3 reads TGTGCCAGCAGATCTAACGGGGAAACGGTGTCTGAAGCTTTCTTT. Protein sequence: CASRSNGETVSEAFF.

The CDR3 nucleotides are TGTGCCAGCAGAAACCGGGACAGTTTGTACGAGCAGTACGTC. Amino acid sequence: CASRNRDSLYEQYV. The rearrangement links TRBV6-4 to TRBJ2-7; 7 bases are a match to TRBD1. Germline V gene sequence: CDR1 MRHNA, CDR2 SNTAGT. The CDR3 length is 14 residues. V lost 6 bases and J lost 4; bases outside the gene matches: 9.

This clone has only one observation. The CDR3 DNA reads TGTGCCACCAGCAGAGCCCGCACGAGCCAGCAGTTCTTC. It specifies CATSRARTSQQFF. The chain has TRBV15 and TRBJ2-1; no reliable D call. The length of the CDR3 is 13 residues. The germline gives CDR1 LNHNV, CDR2 YYDKDF (reference sequence). V lost 1 base and J lost 11, with 12 bases in between.

This clone appeared once. J is TRBJ1-2 and V is TRBV11-2; TRBD1 matches 8 bases. The CDR3 length is 14 residues. J was trimmed by 8 bases and V by 5 bases; bases with no gene match: 10. Germline-derived CDR1 and CDR2 are SGHAT and FQNNGV. Here the CDR3 DNA reads TGTGCCAGCAGCCCCGGACAGGGATTTTACGGCTACACCTTC. This codes for CASSPGQGFYGYTF.

This clone was seen once. V and J are TRBV12-5 and TRBJ1-1; maybe TRBD1 (5 bases). This CDR3 has 14 amino acids. CDR1 LGHNT and CDR2 FRNRAP come from the germline V gene. Here the CDR3 reads CASGHPINDTEAFF. The CDR3 nucleotides are TGTGCGTCAGGGCACCCAATCAACGACACTGAAGCTTTCTTT.

This chain connects TRBV7-2 to TRBJ1-5; D perhaps matches TRBD1 (5 bases). Germline CDR1 SGHTA, CDR2 FQGNSA. CDR3 length equals 14 residues. V lost 5 bases to trimming and J lost 7 bases, with 15 bases between them. This CDR3 reads CASSPQGPWQPQHF. CDR3 coding DNA: TGTGCCAGCAGCCCGCAGGGCCCTTGGCAGCCCCAGCATTTT. The whole variable domain, remainder taken from reference TRBV7-2 and TRBJ1-5, is GAGVSQSPSNKVTEKGKDVELRCDPISGHTALYWYRQSLGQGLEFLIYFQGNSAPDKSGLPSDRFSAERTGGSVSTLTIQRTQQEDSAVYLCASSPQGPWQPQHFGDGTRLSIL.

The chain employs TRBV19 and TRBJ1-1; 11 nucleotides match TRBD1. The CDR3 is 17 residues long. J was trimmed by 1 base and V by 6 bases; bases with no gene match: 10. Germline V gene sequence: CDR1 LNHDA, CDR2 SQIVND (reference sequence). The CDR3 loop reads CASSPRTGGLWNTEAFF. The CDR3 DNA reads TGTGCCAGTAGCCCCCGGACAGGGGGCCTCTGGAACACTGAAGCTTTCTTT.

The CDR3 is CASSLGGTRTYNEQFF. In DNA, the CDR3 is TGTGCCAGCAGCTTAGGTGGGACTAGGACCTACAATGAGCAGTTCTTC. The rearrangement joins TRBV11-3 to TRBJ2-1, with 8 nucleotides matching TRBD2. Losses at the gene ends were 1 base for V and 2 bases for J; bases not matched to a gene: 4. Germline CDR1 reads SGHNT; CDR2 reads YENEEA. This CDR3 comprises 16 residues.

The V gene is TRBV7-9, the J gene TRBJ2-3, with TRBD2 matching 11 bases. Germline values: CDR1 SEHNR, CDR2 FQNEAQ (reference sequence). The CDR3 length is 17 residues. V was clipped by 5 bases and J by 0 bases; unmatched bases: 7. The CDR3 region is CASSLGTSGLSTDTQYF. Written as DNA, the CDR3 is TGTGCCAGCAGCCTCGGGACTAGCGGTCTAAGCACAGATACGCAGTATTTT.

The chain employs TRBV6-1 and TRBJ2-6; the D gene is possibly TRBD2 (6 bases). From germline, CDR1 is MNHNS and CDR2 SASEGT. CDR3 size: 18 residues. V was clipped by 2 bases and J by 4 bases, with 18 bases between them. CDR3 region: CASSESIRRGSGANVLTF. In DNA, the CDR3 is TGTGCCAGCAGTGAATCTATCCGGCGGGGATCCGGGGCCAACGTCCTGACTTTC.

This chain connects TRBV25-1 to TRBJ2-1; D is undetermined. V was clipped by 0 bases and J by 7 bases, with 7 bases between them. CDR1 and CDR2 from the germline V gene are MGHDK and SYGVNS. This CDR3 comprises 13 residues. The chain's CDR3 is CASSEYPLNEQFF. The CDR3 DNA reads as TGTGCCAGCAGTGAATACCCGTTAAATGAGCAGTTCTTC.

The chain has TRBV3-1 (or the pseudogene TRBV3-2) and TRBJ1-2; D not certain. Germline CDR1 is LGHDT and CDR2 is YNNKEL (reference sequence). There are 13 residues in the CDR3. V was cut by 4 bases and J by 6 bases, with 12 bases left in between. CDR3 nucleotides: TGTGCCAGCAGCCCCGGACGGGGAAATGGCTACACCTTC. Translated: CASSPGRGNGYTF.

CDR3 amino acids: CASSLGGTGELFF. In DNA, the CDR3 is TGTGCCAGCAGTTTGGGGGGAACCGGGGAGCTGTTTTTT. This chain links TRBV12-3 or TRBV12-4 with TRBJ2-2; D possibly corresponds to TRBD2 (6 bases). V dropped 3 bases and J dropped 5 bases, with 7 bases sitting between them. This CDR3 spans 13 amino acids.

Comments on this clone: The identical CDR3 is also encoded by other nucleotide sequences in the sample. V usage is TRBV5-1 and J usage is TRBJ2-2; 7 positions match TRBD2. Germline values: CDR1 SGHRS, CDR2 YFSETQ. V lost 0 bases to trimming and J lost 1 base; unmatched junction nucleotides: 0. CDR3 length: 15 amino acids. CDR3 DNA sequence: TGCGCCAGCAGCTTGGCGGGAGGGAACACCGGGGAGCTGTTTTTT. It yields the protein CASSLAGGNTGELFF.

The chain carries TRBV10-3 and TRBJ2-2, with TRBD1 matching 8 bases. After removal of 2 bases from V and 5 bases from J, the junction contained 10 bases not matched to a gene. This CDR3 is 17 amino acids long. Germline-derived CDR1 and CDR2 are ENHRY and SYGVKD. The CDR3 DNA is TGTGCCATCAGTGAGACAGGGGGATCTTTTGGGACCGGGGAGCTGTTTTTT. This translates into CAISETGGSFGTGELFF.

This chain connects TRBV23-1 to TRBJ1-3, with D unresolved. TRBV23-1 is an ORF, and what it does is uncertain. The CDR3 covers 18 residues. The germline V and J ends were trimmed by 0 bases and 0 bases, with 15 bases remaining between them. In DNA, the CDR3 is TGCGCCAGCAGTCAATCGAAAGAACGACTTGTCTCTGGAAACACCATATATTTT. Protein: CASSQSKERLVSGNTIYF.

The rearrangement joins TRBV9 to TRBJ1-1, with 12 bases fitting TRBD1. V lost 4 bases to trimming and J lost 11 bases; unmatched junction nucleotides: 6. Germline lookup yields CDR1 SGDLS and CDR2 YYNGEE. The CDR3 is 13 residues long. CDR3 DNA: TGTGCCAGCAGCTTCGGGACAGGGGGCATGGCTTTCTTT. Translating gives CASSFGTGGMAFF. The complete variable domain, with remaining parts taken from reference TRBV9 and TRBJ1-1, reads DSGVTQTPKHLITATGQRVTLRCSPRSGDLSVYWYQQSLDQGLQFLIQYYNGEERAKGNILERFSAQQFPDLHSELNLSSLELGDSALYFCASSFGTGGMAFFGQGTRLTVV.

The chain has TRBV6-6 and TRBJ1-5; no firm D call. Deletions cut 2 bases from V and 0 bases from J, with 11 bases between. The V gene's germline CDR1 is MNHNY and CDR2 SVGAGI (reference sequence). This CDR3 spans 16 amino acids. The CDR3 loop reads CASSYPSGYSNQPQHF. The CDR3 DNA reads as TGTGCCAGCAGTTACCCCAGCGGCTATAGCAATCAGCCCCAGCATTTT.

This clone was seen only once. This chain uses TRBV5-1 with TRBJ1-1; D is uncertain. The CDR3 has 13 residues. With 4 bases removed from V and 0 bases from J, the gap between germline ends came to 7 bases. From germline, CDR1 is SGHRS and CDR2 YFSETQ. The CDR3 loop reads CASSPDLNTEAFF. CDR3 sequence (DNA): TGCGCCAGCAGCCCCGACTTGAACACTGAAGCTTTCTTT.

The CDR3 DNA reads as TGTGCCAGTAGTATTACTAGCGGGGGGGCCGTCACAGATACGCAGTATTTT. Translating gives CASSITSGGAVTDTQYF. The V and J genes are TRBV19 and TRBJ2-3; 13 bases are shared with TRBD2. CDR3 length equals 17 residues. Germline V gives CDR1 LNHDA, CDR2 SQIVND (reference sequence). Trimming removed 3 bases from V and 2 bases from J; junction bases left unmatched: 5.

The rearrangement joins TRBV5-6 to TRBJ1-6, with D uncertain. Looked up from germline, CDR1 is SGHDT and CDR2 is YYEEEE. This CDR3 contains 16 residues. V was cut by 2 bases and J by 0 bases, with 9 bases left in between. The CDR3 DNA sequence: TGTGCCAGCAGCTTTGCCTCGAGCTCCTATAATTCACCCCTCCACTTT. This codes for CASSFASSSYNSPLHF.

The chain is built from TRBV6-4 and TRBJ2-5, with TRBD2 matching 9 bases. This CDR3 has 15 residues. Germline trimming cut 5 bases from V and 2 bases from J; bases unmatched to any gene: 6. Germline lookup yields CDR1 MRHNA and CDR2 SNTAGT. CDR3: CASSQAGGFQETQYF. CDR3 nucleotide sequence: TGTGCCAGCAGTCAAGCGGGGGGCTTTCAAGAGACCCAGTACTTC.